This T cell receptor beta chain was profiled in a study of blood T cell repertoires in COVID-19. For the study at large: PBMCs, B-cell-depleted T cells, or T cells provided the cDNA or gDNA that made up the material.

CDR1 and CDR2 (germline): KGHSH, LQKENI. The CDR3 extends over 15 amino acids. Trimming cost V 6 bases and J 2 bases; bases outside gene matches: 4. Libraries were prepared by immunoSEQ multiplex PCR; TCRdb keeps only in-frame clonotypes and omits some of them. This sample has more than 120,000 clones, with roughly 84% found just once. The rearrangement joins TRBV18 to TRBJ2-5, with 12 bases fitting TRBD2. The sample consisted of peripheral blood. This TCR came from a human donor in a cohort sampled during active COVID-19. Written as DNA, the CDR3 is TGTGCCAGCTCTCCGACTAGCGGGGGACAAGAGACCCAGTACTTC. It yields the protein CASSPTSGGQETQYF.